This T cell receptor beta chain was documented in a study of T-cell reconstitution after alpha-beta-depleted transplantation in children. There are 18 residues in the CDR3. V lost 7 bases, J lost 2 bases, and 14 bases stayed unmatched. Germline lookup yields CDR1 DFQATT and CDR2 SNEGSKA (reference sequence). The count of this clonotype is one. Using unique molecular identifiers, the investigators prepared the TCRbeta library. TCRdb fed the PCR reads into MiXCR, producing one record per CDR3 protein. Among a few hundred thousand distinct CDR3 sequences, 43% were seen once, and the ten largest hold 27%.

This clonotype was sampled from a girl aged 2-10 years with aplastic anemia, due to receive a stem cell transplant. This sequence joins TRBV20-1 and TRBJ2-2; TRBD2 matches 12 bases. Specimen: PBMCs, collected before TCRalphabeta/CD19-depleted stem cell transplant. The CDR3, as DNA: TGCAGTGGTACCGAATCTAGCGGGAGGGCCGAAAACACCGGGGAGCTGTTTTTT. Translated, it gives CSGTESSGRAENTGELFF.